These 10 T cell receptor beta chains originate from one sample sequenced in a study of shared clonotypes between healthy human individuals. The assay was immunoSEQ multiplex PCR, and TCRdb's table has in-frame clones only and misses some. Of some 2,500,000 clones listed, 80% to 95% are singletons. The material sequenced was naive CD4+ T cells from PBMCs. Indicated subset: CD45RA+ positively selected. Receptors were obtained from a man aged 18 to 30 in good health. Some clones in this sample may be carry-over from other donors' samples.

The gene calls are TRBV7-3 and TRBJ2-2, with D perhaps given as TRBD1 or TRBD2 (6 bases each). Trimming took 5 bases from V and 8 from J, leaving 24 bases between them. The CDR3 contains 17 residues. From germline, CDR1 is SGHTA and CDR2 FQGTGA. For the CDR3, the DNA is TGTGCCAGCAGCCTCCCGGGGGCTCCCGTCTCCCGTGGGGAGCTGTTTTTT. Protein sequence: CASSLPGAPVSRGELFF.

The chain employs TRBV19 and TRBJ2-7; 7 bases align to TRBD2. The CDR3 is 15 amino acids. Germline values: CDR1 LNHDA, CDR2 SQIVND (reference sequence). Trimming at V came to 1 base and at J to 4 bases, leaving 7 bases not matched to a gene. CDR3: CASSIGGSGRYEQYF. The CDR3 DNA reads as TGTGCCAGTAGTATAGGTGGTAGCGGGCGATACGAGCAGTACTTC. The full variable domain, rest sourced from reference TRBV19 and TRBJ2-7, is DGGITQSPKYLFRKEGQNVTLSCEQNLNHDAMYWYRQDPGQGLRLIYYSQIVNDFQKGDIAEGYSVSREKKESFPLTVTSAQKNPTAFYLCASSIGGSGRYEQYFGPGTRLTVT.

The chain uses TRBV29-1 and TRBJ2-7; D is possibly TRBD1 (6 bases). Germline V gene lookup returns CDR1 SQVTM and CDR2 ANQGSEA. V was shortened by 6 bases and J by 4 bases, with 13 bases between the two germline ends. The CDR3 is made up of 12 amino acids. The CDR3 loop reads CSVRTDGYEQYF. CDR3 nucleotide sequence: TGCAGCGTCCGGACAGATGGTTACGAGCAGTACTTC.

V and J are TRBV20-1 and TRBJ1-5; no reliable D call. The CDR3 spans 11 residues. V was trimmed by 5 bases and J by 7 bases, leaving 9 bases between them. Germline lookup yields CDR1 DFQATT and CDR2 SNEGSKA (reference sequence). CDR3 nucleotides: TGCAGTGCTGGCAGTGAGCAGCCCCAGCATTTT. Residues: CSAGSEQPQHF.

V usage is TRBV15 and J usage is TRBJ1-5; D gene uncertain. The CDR3 is made up of 13 amino acids. Germline V CDR1 and CDR2: LNHNV, YYDKDF (reference sequence). V dropped 0 bases and J dropped 5 bases, with 5 bases sitting between them. CDR3 in DNA: TGTGCCACCAGCAGAGATTGGGATCAGCCCCAGCATTTT. This codes for CATSRDWDQPQHF.

The V and J genes are TRBV5-1 and TRBJ1-5; the match to TRBD1 covers 7 bases. V gave up 4 bases and J gave up 7 bases; unmatched junction bases: 8. This CDR3 has 14 amino acids. In germline, CDR1 is SGHRS, CDR2 YFSETQ. The CDR3 protein is CASSPGDRGQPQHF. The DNA of the CDR3 is TGCGCCAGCAGCCCGGGGGACAGAGGACAGCCCCAGCATTTT.

The chain is built from TRBV9 and TRBJ2-3; 10 bases are shared with TRBD2. Germline lookup yields CDR1 SGDLS and CDR2 YYNGEE. This CDR3 is built from 17 residues. J gave up 3 bases and V 2 bases, and 9 bases lay outside the gene matches. CDR3 nucleotide sequence: TGTGCCAGCAGCGTGACCGCTAGCGGGAGTGGTACAGATACGCAGTATTTT. The encoded protein is CASSVTASGSGTDTQYF. The complete variable domain, with remaining parts taken from reference TRBV9 and TRBJ2-3, reads DSGVTQTPKHLITATGQRVTLRCSPRSGDLSVYWYQQSLDQGLQFLIQYYNGEERAKGNILERFSAQQFPDLHSELNLSSLELGDSALYFCASSVTASGSGTDTQYFGPGTRLTVL.

Points on this clone: This CDR3 is also generated by other DNA sequences in the sample. The chain uses TRBV4-1 and TRBJ1-1, with 7 bases fitting TRBD1. V trimming: 1 base; J trimming: 3 bases; junction bases outside the gene matches: 5. Germline loops: CDR1 MGHRA, CDR2 YSYEKL. This CDR3 is 15 amino acids long. The CDR3 loop reads CASSQGQGRDTEAFF. The CDR3 nucleotides are TGCGCCAGCAGCCAAGGACAGGGCAGGGACACTGAAGCTTTCTTT.

The CDR3 reads CASSPDRGRTNEKLFF. The CDR3 bases are TGTGCCAGCAGCCCAGACAGGGGAAGGACTAATGAAAAACTGTTTTTT. The rearrangement links TRBV7-8 to TRBJ1-4, with TRBD1 identical over 8 bases. Germline V gene lookup returns CDR1 SGHVS and CDR2 FQNEAQ. J gave up 2 bases and V 5 bases, and 7 bases lay outside the gene matches. CDR3 size: 16 residues.

J is TRBJ1-2 and V is TRBV7-9; perhaps TRBD1 as D (6 bases). Germline V gene sequence: CDR1 SEHNR, CDR2 FQNEAQ (reference sequence). This CDR3 has 15 residues. V lost 5 bases and J 4 bases, leaving 17 bases between the germline ends. The CDR3 DNA is TGTGCCAGCAGCCGCGGAGGGGGGGAAGTCTATGGCTACACCTTC. As protein: CASSRGGGEVYGYTF.